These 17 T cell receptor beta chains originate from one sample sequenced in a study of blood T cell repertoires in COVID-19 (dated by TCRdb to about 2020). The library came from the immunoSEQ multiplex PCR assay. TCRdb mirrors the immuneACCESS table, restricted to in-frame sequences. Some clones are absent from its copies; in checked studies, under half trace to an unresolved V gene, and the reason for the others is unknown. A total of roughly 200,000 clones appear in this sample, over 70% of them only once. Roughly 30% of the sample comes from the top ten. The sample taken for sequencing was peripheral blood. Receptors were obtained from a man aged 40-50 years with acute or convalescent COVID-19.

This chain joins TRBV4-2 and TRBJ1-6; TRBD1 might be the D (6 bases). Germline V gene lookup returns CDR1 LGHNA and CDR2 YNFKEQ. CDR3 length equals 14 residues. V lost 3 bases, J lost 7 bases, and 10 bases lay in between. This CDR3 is CASSQARGNSPLHF. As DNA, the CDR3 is TGTGCCAGCAGCCAGGCCAGGGGAAATTCACCCCTCCACTTT.

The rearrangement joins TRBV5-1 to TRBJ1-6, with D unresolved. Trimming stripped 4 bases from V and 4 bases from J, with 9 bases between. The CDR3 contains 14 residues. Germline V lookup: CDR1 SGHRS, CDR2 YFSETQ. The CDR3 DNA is TGCGCCAGCAGCCAGGAAGCATATAATTCACCCCTCCACTTT. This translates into CASSQEAYNSPLHF.

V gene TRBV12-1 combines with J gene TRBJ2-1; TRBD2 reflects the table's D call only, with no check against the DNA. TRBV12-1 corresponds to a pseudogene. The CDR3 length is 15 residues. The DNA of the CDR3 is TGTGCCAGCAGCTTTAGGACTATCCCCTACAATGAGCAGTTCTTC. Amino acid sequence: CASSFRTIPYNEQFF.

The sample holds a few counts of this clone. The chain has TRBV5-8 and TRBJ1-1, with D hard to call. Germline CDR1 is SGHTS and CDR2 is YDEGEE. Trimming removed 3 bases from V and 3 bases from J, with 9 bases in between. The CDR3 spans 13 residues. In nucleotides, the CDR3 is TGTGCCAGCAGCTCCCCCCCATACACTGAAGCTTTCTTT. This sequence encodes CASSSPPYTEAFF.

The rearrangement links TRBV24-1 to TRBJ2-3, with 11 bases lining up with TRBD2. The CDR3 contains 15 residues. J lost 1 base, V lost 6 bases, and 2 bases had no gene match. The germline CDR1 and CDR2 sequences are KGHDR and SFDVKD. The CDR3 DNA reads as TGTGCCACCAGTCCGGGACTAGCGGGCACAGATACGCAGTATTTT. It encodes CATSPGLAGTDTQYF.

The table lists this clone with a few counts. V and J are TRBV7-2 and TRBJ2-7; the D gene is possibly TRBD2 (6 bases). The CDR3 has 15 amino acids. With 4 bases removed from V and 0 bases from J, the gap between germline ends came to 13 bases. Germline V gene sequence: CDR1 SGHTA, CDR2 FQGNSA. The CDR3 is CASSSSGGYSYEQYF. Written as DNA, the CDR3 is TGTGCCAGCAGCTCCTCCGGGGGTTACTCCTACGAGCAGTACTTC.

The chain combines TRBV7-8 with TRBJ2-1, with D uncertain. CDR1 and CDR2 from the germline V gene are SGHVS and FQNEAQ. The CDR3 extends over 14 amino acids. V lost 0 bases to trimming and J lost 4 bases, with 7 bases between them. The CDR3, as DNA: TGTGCCAGCAGCTTAGCTGGCAGATACAATGAGCAGTTCTTC. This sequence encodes CASSLAGRYNEQFF.

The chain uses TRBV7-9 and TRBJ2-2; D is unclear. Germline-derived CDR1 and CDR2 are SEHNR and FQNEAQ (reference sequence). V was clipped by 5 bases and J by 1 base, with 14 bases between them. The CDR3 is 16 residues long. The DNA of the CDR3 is TGTGCCAGCAGCCCAGTCGTGTCGGGGAACACCGGGGAGCTGTTTTTT. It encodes CASSPVVSGNTGELFF. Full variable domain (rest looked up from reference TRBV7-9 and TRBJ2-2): DTGVSQNPRHKITKRGQNVTFRCDPISEHNRLYWYRQTLGQGPEFLTYFQNEAQLEKSRLLSDRFSAERPKGSFSTLEIQRTEQGDSAMYLCASSPVVSGNTGELFFGEGSRLTVL.

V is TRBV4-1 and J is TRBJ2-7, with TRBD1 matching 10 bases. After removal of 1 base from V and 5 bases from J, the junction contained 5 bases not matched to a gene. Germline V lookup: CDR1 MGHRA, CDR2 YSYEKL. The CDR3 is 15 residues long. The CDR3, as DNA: TGCGCCAGCAGCCAAGGGGACAGGGGTCGGCACGAGCAGTACTTC. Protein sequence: CASSQGDRGRHEQYF.

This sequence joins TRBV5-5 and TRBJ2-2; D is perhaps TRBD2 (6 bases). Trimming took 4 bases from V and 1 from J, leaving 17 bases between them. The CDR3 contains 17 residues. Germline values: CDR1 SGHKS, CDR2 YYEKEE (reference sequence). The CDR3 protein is CASSLLMGRWNTGELFF. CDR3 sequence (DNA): TGTGCCAGCAGCCTGTTAATGGGGAGGTGGAACACCGGGGAGCTGTTTTTT.

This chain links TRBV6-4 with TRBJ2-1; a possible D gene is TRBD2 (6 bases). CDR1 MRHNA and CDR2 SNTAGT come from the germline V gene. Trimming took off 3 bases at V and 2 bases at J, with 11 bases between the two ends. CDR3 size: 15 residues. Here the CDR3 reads CASSEGAGPYNEQFF. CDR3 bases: TGTGCCAGCAGTGAGGGTGCGGGACCCTACAATGAGCAGTTCTTC.

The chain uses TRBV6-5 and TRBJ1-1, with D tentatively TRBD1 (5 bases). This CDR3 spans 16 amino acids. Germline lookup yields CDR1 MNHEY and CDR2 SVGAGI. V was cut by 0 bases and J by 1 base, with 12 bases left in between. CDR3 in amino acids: CASSYSYRQWNTEAFF. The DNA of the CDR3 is TGTGCCAGCAGTTACTCGTATAGACAGTGGAACACTGAAGCTTTCTTT.

CDR3 amino acids: CASSLGGQSPRGYTF. Written as DNA, the CDR3 is TGTGCCAGCAGCTTAGGGGGACAGTCCCCTCGGGGCTACACCTTC. The V call is TRBV5-6, the J call TRBJ1-2; 7 nucleotides agree with TRBD1. The CDR3 sequence is 15 residues long. V gave up 2 bases and J gave up 8 bases; unmatched junction bases: 12. Germline CDR1 and CDR2: SGHDT and YYEEEE.

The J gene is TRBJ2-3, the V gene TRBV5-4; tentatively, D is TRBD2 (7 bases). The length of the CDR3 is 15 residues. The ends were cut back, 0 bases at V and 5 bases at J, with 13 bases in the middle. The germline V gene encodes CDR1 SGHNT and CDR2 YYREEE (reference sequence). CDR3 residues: CASSLAAGQGDTQYF. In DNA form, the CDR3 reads TGTGCCAGCAGCTTGGCAGCGGGACAAGGAGATACGCAGTATTTT. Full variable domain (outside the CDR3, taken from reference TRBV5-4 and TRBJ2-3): ETGVTQSPTHLIKTRGQQVTLRCSSQSGHNTVSWYQQALGQGPQFIFQYYREEENGRGNFPPRFSGLQFPNYSSELNVNALELDDSALYLCASSLAAGQGDTQYFGPGTRLTVL.

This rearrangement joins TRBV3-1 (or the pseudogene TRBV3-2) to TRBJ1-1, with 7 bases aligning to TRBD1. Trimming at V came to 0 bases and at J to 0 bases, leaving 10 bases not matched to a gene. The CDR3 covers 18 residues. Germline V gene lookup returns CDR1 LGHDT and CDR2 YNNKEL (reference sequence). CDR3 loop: CASSQDPRWGQMNTEAFF. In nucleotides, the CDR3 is TGTGCCAGCAGCCAAGACCCCCGGTGGGGACAGATGAACACTGAAGCTTTCTTT.

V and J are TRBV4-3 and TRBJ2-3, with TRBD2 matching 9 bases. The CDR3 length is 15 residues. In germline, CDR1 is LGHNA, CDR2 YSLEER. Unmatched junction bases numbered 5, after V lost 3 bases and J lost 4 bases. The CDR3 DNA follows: TGCGCCAGCAGCCATCGGGCGGGAGGGTCAGATACGCAGTATTTT. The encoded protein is CASSHRAGGSDTQYF.

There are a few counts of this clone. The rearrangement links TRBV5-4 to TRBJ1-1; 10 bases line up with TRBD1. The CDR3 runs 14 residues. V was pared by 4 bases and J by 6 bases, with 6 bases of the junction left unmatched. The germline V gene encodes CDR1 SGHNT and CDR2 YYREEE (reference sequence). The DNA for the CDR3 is TGTGCCAGCAGCATTCGACAGGGGGCGGCTGAAGCTTTCTTT. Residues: CASSIRQGAAEAFF.